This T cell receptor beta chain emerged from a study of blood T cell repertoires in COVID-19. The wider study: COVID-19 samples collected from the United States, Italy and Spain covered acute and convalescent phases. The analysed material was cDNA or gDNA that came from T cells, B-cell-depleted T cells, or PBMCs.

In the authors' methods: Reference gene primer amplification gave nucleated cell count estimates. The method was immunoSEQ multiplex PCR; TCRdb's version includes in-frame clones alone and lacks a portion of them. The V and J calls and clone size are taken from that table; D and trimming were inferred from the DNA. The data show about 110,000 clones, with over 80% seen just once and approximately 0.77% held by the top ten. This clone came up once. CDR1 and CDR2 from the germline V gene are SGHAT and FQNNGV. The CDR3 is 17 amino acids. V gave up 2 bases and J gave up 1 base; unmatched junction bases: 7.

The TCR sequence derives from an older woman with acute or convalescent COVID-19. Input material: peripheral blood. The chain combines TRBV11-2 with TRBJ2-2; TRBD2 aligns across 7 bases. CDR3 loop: CASSLFSGTMNTGELFF. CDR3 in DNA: TGTGCCAGCAGCTTATTCTCCGGGACTATGAACACCGGGGAGCTGTTTTTT.